This T cell receptor beta chain appears in the sequencing data of a study of cytomegalovirus exposure and HLA in healthy donors. Trimming took off 5 bases at V and 1 base at J, with 5 bases between the two ends. This CDR3 is 12 amino acids long. Germline lookup yields CDR1 SGHVS and CDR2 FQNEAQ. With 60 Vbeta and 13 Jbeta primers, the PCR was carried out. Generated by immunoSEQ multiplex PCR, the TCRdb table keeps only in-frame clones and is missing some. Counted here are 150,000 to 200,000 clones, approximately 85% occurring once; the ten biggest clones make up about 4.9%. The rearrangement joins TRBV7-8 to TRBJ1-1, with D maybe TRBD1 (5 bases). The TCR originated in a girl between 5 and 17 years old in good health and CMV-seropositive. The source material was PBMCs. CDR3 region: CASSTGNTEAFF. CDR3 DNA: TGTGCCAGCAGCACAGGGAACACTGAAGCTTTCTTT.